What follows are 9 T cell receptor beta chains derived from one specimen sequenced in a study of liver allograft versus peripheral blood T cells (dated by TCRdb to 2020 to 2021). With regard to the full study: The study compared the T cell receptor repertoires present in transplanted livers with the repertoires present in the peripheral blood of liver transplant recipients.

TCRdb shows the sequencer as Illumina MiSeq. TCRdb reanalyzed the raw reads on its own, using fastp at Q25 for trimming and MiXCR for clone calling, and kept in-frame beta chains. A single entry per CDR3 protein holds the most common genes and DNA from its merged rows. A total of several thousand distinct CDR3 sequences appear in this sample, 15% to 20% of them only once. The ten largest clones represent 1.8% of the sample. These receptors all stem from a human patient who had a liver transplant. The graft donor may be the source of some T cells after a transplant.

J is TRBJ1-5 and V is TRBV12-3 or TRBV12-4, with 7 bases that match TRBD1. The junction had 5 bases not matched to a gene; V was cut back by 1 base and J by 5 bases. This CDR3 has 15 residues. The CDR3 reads CASSLGGQEYQPQHF. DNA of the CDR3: TGTGCCAGCAGTTTAGGCGGACAGGAGTATCAGCCCCAGCATTTT.

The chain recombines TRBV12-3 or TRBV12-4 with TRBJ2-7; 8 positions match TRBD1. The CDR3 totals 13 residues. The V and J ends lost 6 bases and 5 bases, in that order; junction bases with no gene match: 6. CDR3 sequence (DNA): TGTGCCAGCAGACAATCAGGGGGCGACGAGCAGTACTTC. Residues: CASRQSGGDEQYF.

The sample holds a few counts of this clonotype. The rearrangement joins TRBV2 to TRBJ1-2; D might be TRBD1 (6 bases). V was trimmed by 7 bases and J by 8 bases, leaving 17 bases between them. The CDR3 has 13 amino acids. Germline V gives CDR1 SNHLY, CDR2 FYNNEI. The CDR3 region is CASTLQGSGGYTF. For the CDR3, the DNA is TGTGCCAGCACCCTCCAGGGGTCGGGCGGCTACACCTTC.

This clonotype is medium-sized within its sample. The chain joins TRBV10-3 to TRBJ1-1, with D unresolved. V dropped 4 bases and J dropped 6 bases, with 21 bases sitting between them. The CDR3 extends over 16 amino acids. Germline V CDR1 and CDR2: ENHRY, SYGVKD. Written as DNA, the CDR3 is TGTGCCATCAGTGGGATCGGATCCGGGCCCCTCCCTGAAGCTTTCTTT. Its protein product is CAISGIGSGPLPEAFF.

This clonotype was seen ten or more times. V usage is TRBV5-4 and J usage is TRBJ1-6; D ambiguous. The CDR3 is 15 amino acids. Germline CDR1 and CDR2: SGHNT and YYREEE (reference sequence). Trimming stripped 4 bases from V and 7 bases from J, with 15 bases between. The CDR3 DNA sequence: TGTGCCAGCAGCCCCGGATCAACTCCCAATTCACCCCTCCACTTT. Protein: CASSPGSTPNSPLHF.

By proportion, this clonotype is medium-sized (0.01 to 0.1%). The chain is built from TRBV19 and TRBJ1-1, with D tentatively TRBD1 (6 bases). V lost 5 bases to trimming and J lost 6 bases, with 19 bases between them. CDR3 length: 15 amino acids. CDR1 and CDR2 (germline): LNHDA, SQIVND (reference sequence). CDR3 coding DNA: TGTGCCAGTAGTCCGGTGACAGGCCCGGCCCCTGAAGCTTTCTTT. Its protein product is CASSPVTGPAPEAFF.

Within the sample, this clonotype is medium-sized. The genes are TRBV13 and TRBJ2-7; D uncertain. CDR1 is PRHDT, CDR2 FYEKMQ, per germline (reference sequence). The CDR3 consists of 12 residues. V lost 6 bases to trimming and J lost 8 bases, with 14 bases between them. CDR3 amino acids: CASSLTPAQQYF. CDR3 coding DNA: TGTGCCAGCAGTCTTACCCCTGCGCAGCAGTACTTC.

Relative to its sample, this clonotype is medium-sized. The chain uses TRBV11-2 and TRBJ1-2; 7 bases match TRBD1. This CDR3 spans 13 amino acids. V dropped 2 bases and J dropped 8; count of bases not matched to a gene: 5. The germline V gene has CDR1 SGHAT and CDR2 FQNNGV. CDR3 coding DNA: TGTGCCAGCAGCTTATGGGCAGGGGGAGGCTACACCTTC. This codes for CASSLWAGGGYTF.

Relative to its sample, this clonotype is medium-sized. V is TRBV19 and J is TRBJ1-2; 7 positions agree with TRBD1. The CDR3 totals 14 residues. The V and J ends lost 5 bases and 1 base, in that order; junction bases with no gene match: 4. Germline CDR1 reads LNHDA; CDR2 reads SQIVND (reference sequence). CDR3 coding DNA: TGTGCCAGTAGTCTGGGACAGTTTAACTATGGCTACACCTTC. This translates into CASSLGQFNYGYTF.